This T cell receptor (beta chain) originates from a study of CD8 T cells in Susac syndrome (dated by TCRdb to about 2019). Regarding the study in general: The study used repertoire sequencing to test whether antigen drove CD8+ T cell activation and differentiation in Susac syndrome.

Paper-wide results and their limitations: The study acknowledged that relatively few individuals were included in the TCR sequencing and HLA analysis.

A word on this clonotype: Its antigen is still unknown. No clone much larger than this one lies a single base away; base qualities are absent.

CDR1 MNHNY and CDR2 SVGAGI were looked up in the germline V gene (reference sequence). Trimming accounts for 5 bases at V and 5 bases at J, while the number of junction bases matched to no gene is 4. From the cysteine through the phenylalanine, the CDR3 covers 14 amino acids. Just CDR3 DNA is preserved here, 42 bases in frame from base 1. RNA was extracted using the RNeasy kit, and about 0.45 to 1 ug of the RNA was reverse transcribed with random hexamers. TCR beta CDR3 regions were amplified with the immunoSEQ multiplex PCR assay covering 54 Vbeta and 13 Jbeta segments. PCR amplification bias was corrected by using a synthetic template baseline for primer optimization and computational correction. Regarding the original processing steps: Reads were annotated to V, D and J genes according to IMGT and were analyzed with immunoSEQ Analyzer, with only productive sequences retained. Clonality was calculated as one minus the Shannon entropy normalized by log2 of the number of productive unique sequences. Public and private clones were assessed among the 100 most prevalent clones of each patient and control. Susac-specific clones were defined as absent from healthy and MS cohorts, over a thousand published viral clones and other ImmuneACCESS disease sequences. TCRdb cleaned the public reads at Q25 with fastp, built clones with MiXCR and kept in-frame beta chains. Entries that share a CDR3 protein sequence are merged under the most common genes and DNA. The V and J calls and clone size come from TCRdb's table, not from the authors' own analysis. Here the sample has about 210,000 distinct CDR3 sequences; roughly 96% occur a single time. The ten largest clones represent 0.085% to 0.095% of the sample.

High-throughput TCR beta sequencing profiled peripheral blood CD8+ and CD4+ T cells from healthy donors, Susac syndrome patients and multiple sclerosis patients. Multiple sclerosis controls were treatment-naive patients with stable or active relapsing-remitting disease fulfilling revised McDonald criteria. CD8+ TEMRA cells were enriched by FACS, while bulk CD8+ and CD4+ T cells were purified by magnetic negative isolation. Blood was drawn into EDTA tubes, processed within 24 hours, and PBMCs were isolated by density gradient centrifugation. PBMCs intended for TCR sequencing were cryopreserved in liquid nitrogen and thawed later in a water bath at 37 degrees C. A purity of at least 90% was achieved for sorted or isolated CD4+, CD8+ and CD8+ TEMRA cells.

The chain is assembled from TRBV6-6 and TRBJ2-7; 12 junctional bases match TRBD2. This clonotype was sampled from a human donor with multiple sclerosis. Sequenced sample: CD4+ T cells from PBMCs. Read as DNA, the sequence is TGTGCCAGCAGTCCCGGACTAGCGGGGAACGAGCAGTACTTC. Its product reads: CASSPGLAGNEQYF.